Listed below are T cell receptor beta chains from one sample, sequenced in a study of cytomegalovirus exposure and HLA in healthy donors. Clones were read by immunoSEQ multiplex PCR, and TCRdb kept only the in-frame ones, dropping some. The sample includes around 190,000 clones, more than 75% of them seen just once. Sequenced input: PBMCs. The receptors here all came from a woman younger than 35 in good health and CMV-seronegative. CDR3s include the opening cysteine and the closing phenylalanine or tryptophan. Clone size is given for some rows only: seen once, a few or many times, or a class if the clone is expanded.

V gene	clone size	CDR3 protein
TRBV5-6	NA	CASSRTLAVSDTQYF
TRBV10-3	NA	CAISAVLAGGSQETQYF
TRBV7-3	NA	CASSPPFGNTIYF
TRBV11-2	NA	CASSLDGGLGYTF
TRBV2	NA	CASSTGLADYEQYF
TRBV6-5	few	CASSYSRRPNTEAFF
TRBV11-2	NA	CASSSDTNTGELFF
TRBV5-4	NA	CASSPGQGGIYEQYF
TRBV27	NA	CASSFRTGPGELFF
TRBV5-4	NA	CASSLESSVFTDTQYF
TRBV27	NA	CASSTQGREQPQHF
TRBV27	NA	CASSLGQGRTEAFF
TRBV2	few	CASSRGWSGNTIYF
TRBV27	NA	CASSLFLRQGVNQPQHF
TRBV6-4	NA	CASSRSLAVAYNEQFF
TRBV5-1	once	CASSQTKSTDTQYF
TRBV2	NA	CASRVLGGGYNEQFF
TRBV2	few	CATQRLQETQYF
TRBV6-6	NA	CASSSPDMPNYGYTF
TRBV9	NA	CASSVEVDRANYGYTF
TRBV27	NA	CASSPGQANYEQYF
TRBV7-6	once	CASSLVVFRGGTYGYTF
TRBV6-5	NA	CASSAVAGGGETQYF
TRBV18	NA	CASSPRDRDRDTGELFF
TRBV11-1	NA	CASSLVTSGGAAQETQYF
TRBV18	NA	CASLFQGSGNTEAFF
TRBV7-9	NA	CASTKNQGDNQPQHF
TRBV19	NA	CASMRGNNEQFF
TRBV5-1	NA	CASSSGTSTDTQYF
TRBV5-1	NA	CASSFSRGGTASGNTIYF
TRBV9	NA	CASTPGGHSYNEQFF
TRBV18	NA	CASSPLTGPPYEQYF
TRBV29-1	NA	CSGPHKIPGQGTYEQYF
TRBV19	NA	CASSIGSTYNSPLHF
TRBV19	NA	CASSKGLADYNEQFF
TRBV29-1	few	CSGGQGRNYEQYF
TRBV30	NA	CAWSQGPRETQYF
TRBV9	NA	CASSVSAWRGDGNEQFF
TRBV6-5	NA	CASRLRQGKNTEAFF
TRBV27	NA	CASSLGGYQETQYF
TRBV25-1	NA	CASSGFIVNGELFF
TRBV2	NA	CASSARGRHEQYF
TRBV6-1	NA	CASEETIGQPQHF
TRBV6-7	NA	CASSYCGAGAVIHNYGYTF
TRBV21-1	NA	CASSNYGNEQFF
TRBV7-9	NA	CASSLSAVAYEQYF
TRBV5-4	NA	CASSMGGRLDEQFF
TRBV12-5	NA	CASGLVRQGNQPQHF
TRBV11-2	NA	CASSSVRFSTDTQYF
TRBV19	NA	CASSISLGSTGELFF
TRBV29-1	NA	CSSSNRLLSDTDTQYF
TRBV30	NA	CAWSVLLTAVGPGELFF
TRBV7-9	once	CASSQDGGAPTEAFF
TRBV6-1	NA	CASSVQGNQPQHF